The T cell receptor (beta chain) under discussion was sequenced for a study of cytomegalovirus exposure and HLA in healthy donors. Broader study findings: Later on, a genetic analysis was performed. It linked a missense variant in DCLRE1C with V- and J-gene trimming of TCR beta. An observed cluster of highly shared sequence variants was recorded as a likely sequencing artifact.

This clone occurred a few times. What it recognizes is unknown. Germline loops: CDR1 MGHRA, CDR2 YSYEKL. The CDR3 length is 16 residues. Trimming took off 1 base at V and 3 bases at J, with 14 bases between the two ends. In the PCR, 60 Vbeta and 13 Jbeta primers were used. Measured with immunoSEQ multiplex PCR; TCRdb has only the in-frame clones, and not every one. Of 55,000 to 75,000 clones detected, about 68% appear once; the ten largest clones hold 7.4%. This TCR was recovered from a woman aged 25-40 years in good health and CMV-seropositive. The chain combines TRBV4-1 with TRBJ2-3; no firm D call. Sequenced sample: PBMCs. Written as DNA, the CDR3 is TGCGCCAGCAGCCAAGTTAATCTAGTGAGAACAGATACGCAGTATTTT. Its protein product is CASSQVNLVRTDTQYF.